The 19 T cell receptor beta chains presented below share a single source sample, sequenced in a study of blood T cell repertoires in COVID-19. Method: immunoSEQ multiplex PCR; TCRdb's copy keeps in-frame clones and lacks some. The sample lists tens of thousands of clones, approximately 85% occurring once. Sequencing was done on a sample of peripheral blood. Source of these receptors: a human donor in a cohort sampled during active COVID-19.

V and J are TRBV10-3 and TRBJ2-2; D not certain. Germline CDR1 and CDR2: ENHRY and SYGVKD. The CDR3 has 14 amino acids. Trimming took off 6 bases at V and 0 bases at J, with 8 bases between the two ends. The DNA for the CDR3 is TGTGCCATCAGCGACATCACGAACACCGGGGAGCTGTTTTTT. Its protein is CAISDITNTGELFF.

The V call is TRBV10-3, the J call TRBJ2-5; possibly TRBD2 for D (6 bases). This CDR3 spans 14 amino acids. Looked up from germline, CDR1 is ENHRY and CDR2 is SYGVKD. V shed 0 bases and J shed 4 bases, with 9 bases lying between them. In DNA form, the CDR3 reads TGTGCCATCAGTGAGTCTGGCGGGGCAGAGACCCAGTACTTC. It translates to CAISESGGAETQYF.

The rearrangement uses TRBV4-2 and TRBJ2-1; 14 bases are shared with TRBD2. V was clipped by 1 base and J by 5 bases; unmatched bases: 7. The germline V gene encodes CDR1 LGHNA and CDR2 YNFKEQ. The CDR3 loop spans 18 amino acids. CDR3 sequence: CASSQGTQTSGGDNEQFF. CDR3 nucleotide sequence: TGTGCCAGCAGCCAAGGAACCCAGACTAGCGGGGGGGACAATGAGCAGTTCTTC.

This sequence joins TRBV7-9 and TRBJ1-2; D remains unclear. Germline V CDR1 and CDR2: SEHNR, FQNEAQ (reference sequence). Trimming shortened V by 4 bases and J by 4 bases, and 7 bases separated the two germline ends. CDR3 size: 12 residues. The CDR3 region has the DNA TGTGCCAGCAGCTCTACGAGCTATGGCTACACCTTC. Residues: CASSSTSYGYTF.

This rearrangement joins TRBV6-2 or TRBV6-3 to TRBJ2-1; D is unclear. V lost 6 bases and J 0 bases, leaving 15 bases between the germline ends. Germline CDR1 is MNHEY and CDR2 is SVGEGT. CDR3 length equals 16 residues. The chain's CDR3 is CASSKIQRSSYNEQFF. DNA of the CDR3: TGTGCCAGCAGCAAGATTCAGAGGAGCTCCTACAATGAGCAGTTCTTC.

The chain recombines TRBV7-8 with TRBJ1-5, with D perhaps TRBD1 (5 bases). The CDR3 spans 15 residues. From germline, CDR1 is SGHVS and CDR2 FQNEAQ. V was shortened by 1 base and J by 5 bases, with 12 bases between the two germline ends. CDR3 bases: TGTGCCAGCAGCTTAGGGGTTCAGGGATATCAGCCCCAGCATTTT. Protein product: CASSLGVQGYQPQHF.

The V gene is TRBV20-1, the J gene TRBJ2-4; D might be TRBD1 (7 bases). The CDR3 totals 17 residues. Trimming removed 3 bases from V and 0 bases from J, with 18 bases in between. The germline V gene encodes CDR1 DFQATT and CDR2 SNEGSKA (reference sequence). The CDR3 DNA follows: TGCAGTGCTAGTGAAAGGGGGCGGGGACTAGCCAAAAACATTCAGTACTTC. This encodes CSASERGRGLAKNIQYF.

This clone is a singleton in its sample. V and J are TRBV18 and TRBJ2-1; 10 bases agree with TRBD1. Germline CDR1 KGHSH, CDR2 LQKENI. The CDR3 is made up of 15 amino acids. V lost 3 bases and J lost 6; bases outside the gene matches: 5. The CDR3 is CASSPAGQGGNEQFF. CDR3 in DNA: TGTGCCAGCTCACCGGCAGGACAGGGGGGCAATGAGCAGTTCTTC.

V usage is TRBV19 and J usage is TRBJ2-3; tentatively, D is TRBD1 (5 bases). V was cut by 3 bases and J by 0 bases, with 7 bases left in between. Germline-derived CDR1 and CDR2 are LNHDA and SQIVND (reference sequence). The length of the CDR3 is 14 residues. As DNA, the CDR3 is TGTGCCAGTAGTATGGGGCGGAGCACAGATACGCAGTATTTT. Its protein is CASSMGRSTDTQYF.

This chain joins TRBV2 and TRBJ2-2, with D possibly matching TRBD1 (5 bases). This CDR3 has 15 residues. Germline CDR1 is SNHLY and CDR2 is FYNNEI. Trimming shortened V by 6 bases and J by 3 bases, and 14 bases separated the two germline ends. CDR3 bases: TGTGCCAGCAGAAGGCAGGGCATGGACACCGGGGAGCTGTTTTTT. Translated: CASRRQGMDTGELFF.

The chain combines TRBV7-2 with TRBJ2-7; 11 positions match TRBD2. The CDR3 sequence is 14 residues long. Germline CDR1 is SGHTA and CDR2 is FQGNSA. V gave up 5 bases and J gave up 4 bases; unmatched junction bases: 4. The CDR3 region is CASSPIAGGYEQYF. The DNA for the CDR3 is TGTGCCAGCAGCCCAATAGCGGGGGGGTACGAGCAGTACTTC.

The V gene is TRBV3-1 (or the pseudogene TRBV3-2), the J gene TRBJ1-6; D is perhaps TRBD1 (6 bases). Germline CDR1 reads LGHDT; CDR2 reads YNNKEL (reference sequence). V lost 3 bases to trimming and J lost 9 bases, with 15 bases between them. The CDR3 has 15 amino acids. In nucleotides, the CDR3 is TGTGCCAGCAGCCAGGGGGCTCGAGGGTTTTCACCCCTCCACTTT. As protein: CASSQGARGFSPLHF.

The V call is TRBV19, the J call TRBJ1-4, with 8 positions matching TRBD1. Germline V CDR1 and CDR2: LNHDA, SQIVND (reference sequence). Trimming took 5 bases from V and 12 from J; bases not matched to a gene: 8. This CDR3 has 13 residues. CDR3 amino acids: CASSSHRGEELFF. The DNA for the CDR3 is TGTGCCAGTAGTTCTCACAGGGGGGAGGAACTGTTTTTT.

The J gene is TRBJ2-2, the V gene TRBV5-1; the D is unclear. Germline CDR1 and CDR2: SGHRS and YFSETQ. The V gene lost 5 bases and the J gene lost 7 bases, with 18 bases spanning the gap. The CDR3 covers 15 residues. CDR3 bases: TGCGCCAGCAGACTAACCTCCGGCGTGGACGGGGAGCTGTTTTTT. Protein: CASRLTSGVDGELFF.

With respect to this clone: A read error may produce the germline difference seen at one junction end. The gene calls are TRBV2 and TRBJ2-7, with 8 bases identical to TRBD1. The CDR3 consists of 12 residues. Germline CDR1 SNHLY, CDR2 FYNNEI. As DNA, the CDR3 is TGTGCCAGCGTGATCCGTGGACAGGGCTTGAACTTC. Translated: CASVIRGQGLNF.

This clone was seen once. This chain connects TRBV5-6 to TRBJ2-1, with 9 bases matching TRBD1. The CDR3 loop spans 16 amino acids. Germline CDR1 is SGHDT and CDR2 is YYEEEE. The V segment lost 1 base and the J segment 3 bases; nucleotides outside the gene matches: 5. The CDR3 sequence: CASSLKGQGYYNEQFF. The CDR3 DNA is TGTGCCAGCAGCTTGAAGGGACAGGGCTACTACAATGAGCAGTTCTTC. Complete variable domain (other parts from reference TRBV5-6 and TRBJ2-1): DAGVTQSPTHLIKTRGQQVTLRCSPKSGHDTVSWYQQALGQGPQFIFQYYEEEERQRGNFPDRFSGHQFPNYSSELNVNALLLGDSALYLCASSLKGQGYYNEQFFGPGTRLTVL.

Only a few counts were recorded for this clone. The same CDR3 can be traced to other DNA sequences in this sample. The chain uses TRBV6-5 and TRBJ2-1, with 11 bases identical to TRBD2. Looked up from germline, CDR1 is MNHEY and CDR2 is SVGAGI. The V gene end was trimmed by 4 bases and the J gene end by 7 bases; junction bases not matched to a gene: 6. The CDR3 spans 15 residues. The CDR3 DNA sequence: TGTGCCAGCAGTTTCCGGCTAGCGGGGGGAAATGAGCAGTTCTTC. This encodes CASSFRLAGGNEQFF.

The chain uses TRBV3-1 (or the pseudogene TRBV3-2) and TRBJ1-2, with 10 bases lining up with TRBD1. CDR3 length: 14 amino acids. Germline V gene lookup returns CDR1 LGHDT and CDR2 YNNKEL (reference sequence). V lost 0 bases, J lost 13 bases, and 8 bases stayed unmatched. CDR3 protein: CASSQDRTGGGATF. The CDR3 DNA reads as TGTGCCAGCAGCCAAGATAGGACAGGGGGTGGGGCCACCTTC.

J is TRBJ1-5 and V is TRBV28, with a weak D call TRBD1 (6 bases). The CDR3 spans 16 residues. The germline V and J ends were trimmed by 5 bases and 0 bases, with 14 bases remaining between them. Germline CDR1 is MDHEN and CDR2 is SYDVKM. The CDR3 DNA is TGTGCCAGCAGTCACCCTCACAGGGCTAGCAATCAGCCCCAGCATTTT. Translated, it gives CASSHPHRASNQPQHF.